These 27 T cell receptor beta chains came from one sample sequenced in a study of cytomegalovirus exposure and HLA in healthy donors. Measured with immunoSEQ multiplex PCR; TCRdb has only the in-frame clones, and not every one. This table has tens of thousands of clones, 90% to 96% appearing once. The sample was PBMCs. The receptors were gathered from a woman aged 18-29 years in good health and CMV-seronegative.

The genes are TRBV18 and TRBJ1-3; D call uncertain. CDR1 KGHSH and CDR2 LQKENI come from the germline V gene. Trimming left V 3 bases short and J 5 bases short, with 11 bases between. This CDR3 region has 14 residues. In DNA, the CDR3 is TGTGCCAGCTCACCCCCCCTAAGTCGAAACACCATATATTTT. It yields the protein CASSPPLSRNTIYF.

The V call is TRBV6-5, the J call TRBJ2-1, with D possibly matching TRBD1 (6 bases). CDR1 MNHEY and CDR2 SVGAGI come from the germline V gene. The ends were cut back, 2 bases at V and 4 bases at J, with 12 bases in the middle. CDR3 length: 15 residues. CDR3 loop: CASSYGAGEYNEQFF. The DNA of the CDR3 is TGTGCCAGCAGTTACGGGGCAGGGGAGTACAATGAGCAGTTCTTC.

In DNA, the CDR3 is TGTGCCAGCAGCTTAGCGTGGGTGCCGGAGGCTTATGGCTACACCTTC. This sequence encodes CASSLAWVPEAYGYTF. The chain combines TRBV7-8 with TRBJ1-2; D not certain. Germline CDR1 SGHVS, CDR2 FQNEAQ. CDR3 length equals 16 residues. The V end lost 0 bases, the J end lost 5 bases, and 16 bases lay between the germline ends.

The CDR3, as DNA: TGTGCCAGCACCCTCACCCAGGGGGCTGGGTATGGCTACACCTTC. This sequence encodes CASTLTQGAGYGYTF. The V and J genes are TRBV6-1 and TRBJ1-2, with 8 bases lining up with TRBD1. CDR3 length: 15 residues. CDR1 and CDR2 (germline): MNHNS, SASEGT. J was trimmed by 5 bases and V by 7 bases; bases with no gene match: 12.

The rearrangement joins TRBV28 to TRBJ1-5, with D possibly matching TRBD1 (5 bases). The ends were cut back, 10 bases at V and 0 bases at J, with 19 bases in the middle. The CDR3 is made up of 16 amino acids. The germline CDR1 and CDR2 sequences are MDHEN and SYDVKM. CDR3 amino acids: CATMGGDQYSNQPQHF. In nucleotides, the CDR3 is TGTGCCACCATGGGAGGGGACCAATATAGCAATCAGCCCCAGCATTTT. The whole variable domain, remainder taken from reference TRBV28 and TRBJ1-5, is DVKVTQSSRYLVKRTGEKVFLECVQDMDHENMFWYRQDPGLGLRLIYFSYDVKMKEKGDIPEGYSVSREKKERFSLILESASTNQTSMYLCATMGGDQYSNQPQHFGDGTRLSIL.

This clone appeared once. This chain links TRBV6-1 with TRBJ1-5, with TRBD1 matching over 8 bases. V dropped 8 bases and J dropped 7; count of bases not matched to a gene: 10. The CDR3 has 14 amino acids. From germline, CDR1 is MNHNS and CDR2 SASEGT. CDR3 loop: CASRATGGEQPQHF. CDR3 DNA sequence: TGTGCCAGCCGAGCAACAGGGGGAGAACAGCCCCAGCATTTT.

The rearrangement uses TRBV11-2 and TRBJ1-3; 9 bases are shared with TRBD1. CDR3 length: 15 amino acids. The germline V gene has CDR1 SGHAT and CDR2 FQNNGV. J gave up 4 bases and V 3 bases, and 4 bases lay outside the gene matches. CDR3 protein: CASSLTGGAGNTIYF. The DNA for the CDR3 is TGTGCCAGCAGCTTGACAGGGGGAGCGGGAAACACCATATATTTT.

Only one count was recorded for this clone. In DNA, the CDR3 is TGTGCCAGCAGTTTATGGGGGACAGGGTGGGAAAAACTGTTTTTT. Its translation is CASSLWGTGWEKLFF. This sequence joins TRBV28 and TRBJ1-4; 9 bases agree with TRBD1. The germline gives CDR1 MDHEN, CDR2 SYDVKM. The CDR3 runs 15 residues. V lost 0 bases to trimming and J lost 8 bases; unmatched junction nucleotides: 4.

V gene TRBV6-6 combines with J gene TRBJ2-2, with D possibly TRBD2 on 6 matching bases. Trimming took off 8 bases at V and 2 bases at J, with 12 bases between the two ends. The CDR3 is 14 residues long. CDR1 is MNHNY and CDR2 is SVGAGI in the germline V gene (reference sequence). For the CDR3, the DNA is TGTGCCAGCCGGGGCGGGGCTAACACCGGGGAGCTGTTTTTT. It codes for CASRGGANTGELFF.

The V and J genes are TRBV18 and TRBJ2-3; D perhaps matches TRBD2 (6 bases). The CDR3 runs to 13 residues. Germline V gene lookup returns CDR1 KGHSH and CDR2 LQKENI. Trimming left V 10 bases short and J 1 base short, with 12 bases between. The CDR3 reads CATQRARTDTQYF. The CDR3 coding sequence is TGTGCCACCCAGCGGGCCCGCACAGATACGCAGTATTTT.

The V gene is TRBV6-1, the J gene TRBJ2-7, with 8 bases lining up with TRBD2. Germline loops: CDR1 MNHNS, CDR2 SASEGT. The V gene end was trimmed by 6 bases and the J gene end by 7 bases; junction bases not matched to a gene: 11. The CDR3 is 14 residues long. CDR3 residues: CASSGAGGAREQYF. CDR3 coding DNA: TGTGCCAGCAGCGGGGCGGGGGGCGCGAGGGAGCAGTACTTC.

The rearrangement joins TRBV10-3 to TRBJ1-1, with D perhaps TRBD1 (6 bases). Trimming removed 7 bases from V and 4 bases from J, with 19 bases in between. This CDR3 has 15 residues. CDR1 and CDR2 from the germline V gene are ENHRY and SYGVKD. The CDR3 DNA reads TGTGCCATCACCCCAGGGGCAGCACGGGGCACTGAAGCTTTCTTT. Its protein is CAITPGAARGTEAFF.

This chain uses TRBV5-1 with TRBJ2-6; 8 positions agree with TRBD1. Trimming cost V 2 bases and J 2 bases; bases outside gene matches: 9. The CDR3 is 18 amino acids. Germline V gene lookup returns CDR1 SGHRS and CDR2 YFSETQ. CDR3 protein: CASSLDWTGSAGANVLTF. DNA for the CDR3: TGCGCCAGCAGCTTAGATTGGACAGGGTCGGCTGGGGCCAACGTCCTGACTTTC.

The gene calls are TRBV4-3 and TRBJ1-5; 9 nucleotides match TRBD1. The J segment lost 4 bases and the V segment lost 0 bases, leaving 1 base of the junction unmatched. The CDR3 covers 15 residues. Germline CDR1 is LGHNA and CDR2 is YSLEER. The CDR3: CASSQEGTGNQPQHF. The CDR3 region has the DNA TGCGCCAGCAGCCAAGAAGGGACAGGGAATCAGCCCCAGCATTTT.

The chain is built from TRBV7-8 and TRBJ1-2, with TRBD1 identical over 7 bases. Germline CDR1 and CDR2: SGHVS and FQNEAQ. V dropped 5 bases and J dropped 4; count of bases not matched to a gene: 16. The CDR3 is 17 amino acids. The CDR3 loop reads CASSLATYRGPLYGYTF. CDR3 bases: TGTGCCAGCAGCCTCGCCACTTACAGGGGCCCCCTCTATGGCTACACCTTC.

CDR3 in amino acids: CASSARGGSTQYF. Written as DNA, the CDR3 is TGTGCCAGCAGCGCCCGGGGCGGGAGTACGCAGTATTTT. The genes are TRBV9 and TRBJ2-3; 7 bases are shared with TRBD2. Germline V CDR1 and CDR2: SGDLS, YYNGEE. V shed 3 bases and J 8 bases; nucleotides not matched to a gene: 6. The CDR3 runs to 13 residues.

This clone was picked up one time. This sequence joins TRBV30 and TRBJ2-1, with a possible D match to TRBD1 (5 bases). The CDR3 totals 12 residues. Between the trimmed V and J ends, which lost 3 bases and 7 bases, there was a span of 10 bases. In germline, CDR1 is GTSNPN, CDR2 SVGIG (reference sequence). This chain's CDR3 is CAWSGKGNEQFF. The CDR3 DNA reads TGTGCCTGGAGCGGTAAGGGGAATGAGCAGTTCTTC.

This clone has more than one count but fewer than ten. The chain uses TRBV15 and TRBJ2-2, with D perhaps matching TRBD1 (6 bases). Germline lookup yields CDR1 LNHNV and CDR2 YYDKDF (reference sequence). The CDR3 length is 15 residues. The germline V and J ends were trimmed by 1 base and 1 base, with 7 bases remaining between them. DNA for the CDR3: TGTGCCACCAGCAGAGGACAGGTGAACACCGGGGAGCTGTTTTTT. Protein sequence: CATSRGQVNTGELFF. The full variable domain, in which reference TRBV15 and TRBJ2-2 provide the parts outside the CDR3, is DAMVIQNPRYQVTQFGKPVTLSCSQTLNHNVMYWYQQKSSQAPKLLFHYYDKDFNNEADTPDNFQSRRPNTSFCFLDIRSPGLGDTAMYLCATSRGQVNTGELFFGEGSRLTVL.

The chain combines TRBV7-9 with TRBJ1-2; 7 bases match TRBD1. This CDR3 comprises 18 residues. Trimming cost V 0 bases and J 8 bases; bases outside gene matches: 18. Germline-derived CDR1 and CDR2 are SEHNR and FQNEAQ (reference sequence). The CDR3 DNA is TGTGCCAGCAGCTTAGCCCCAGGACAGGCGACCCTTTTGGGAGGCTACACCTTC. Its protein is CASSLAPGQATLLGGYTF.

The chain recombines TRBV29-1 with TRBJ2-3; 12 bases line up with TRBD2. V shed 8 bases and J 6 bases; nucleotides not matched to a gene: 15. Germline V gives CDR1 SQVTM, CDR2 ANQGSEA. This CDR3 region has 16 residues. CDR3 sequence: CSSRATSGGRGDTQYF. The CDR3 DNA is TGCAGCTCCCGGGCGACTAGCGGGGGACGGGGGGATACGCAGTATTTT.

The CDR3 loop is CASSPPRDRGPYEQYF. The CDR3 region has the DNA TGTGCCAGCTCACCACCCCGGGACAGGGGACCCTACGAGCAGTACTTC. J is TRBJ2-7 and V is TRBV18; TRBD1 matches 10 bases. V lost 0 bases, J lost 2 bases, and 4 bases stayed unmatched. The CDR3 is 16 amino acids. Germline-derived CDR1 and CDR2 are KGHSH and LQKENI.

This chain uses TRBV7-2 with TRBJ2-7; a weak D match, TRBD2 (5 bases). The CDR3 sequence is 15 residues long. Trimming took off 5 bases at V and 6 bases at J, with 20 bases between the two ends. The germline V gene has CDR1 SGHTA and CDR2 FQGNSA. The chain's CDR3 is CASSPPFGGPGEQYF. CDR3 DNA: TGTGCCAGCAGCCCGCCCTTCGGCGGGCCCGGCGAGCAGTACTTC. Combining the CDR3 with reference TRBV7-2 and TRBJ2-7 gives the whole variable domain GAGVSQSPSNKVTEKGKDVELRCDPISGHTALYWYRQSLGQGLEFLIYFQGNSAPDKSGLPSDRFSAERTGGSVSTLTIQRTQQEDSAVYLCASSPPFGGPGEQYFGPGTRLTVT.

This chain joins TRBV19 and TRBJ2-7; the D gene is possibly TRBD2 (6 bases). Germline V lookup: CDR1 LNHDA, CDR2 SQIVND (reference sequence). V lost 3 bases, J lost 7 bases, and 16 bases lay in between. The CDR3 runs 14 residues. The CDR3 nucleotides are TGTGCCAGTAGTATTCCACGGAGGGCGGGGGAGCAGTACTTC. Amino acid sequence: CASSIPRRAGEQYF.

V is TRBV7-9 and J is TRBJ2-5; the D gene is possibly TRBD2 (6 bases). The CDR3 covers 13 residues. The V gene's germline CDR1 is SEHNR and CDR2 FQNEAQ (reference sequence). Trimming left V 6 bases short and J 7 bases short, with 15 bases between. In DNA, the CDR3 is TGTGCCAGCAGACCCTGGGACTCCCGGACCCAGTACTTC. This gives the protein CASRPWDSRTQYF. Based on the CDR3 plus reference TRBV7-9 and TRBJ2-5, the full variable domain is DTGVSQNPRHKITKRGQNVTFRCDPISEHNRLYWYRQTLGQGPEFLTYFQNEAQLEKSRLLSDRFSAERPKGSFSTLEIQRTEQGDSAMYLCASRPWDSRTQYFGPGTRLLVL.

The J gene is TRBJ2-3, the V gene TRBV2; TRBD1 aligns across 10 bases. CDR3 length: 15 amino acids. Germline V gives CDR1 SNHLY, CDR2 FYNNEI. The J segment lost 4 bases and the V segment lost 6 bases, leaving 7 bases of the junction unmatched. Here the CDR3 reads CASSAGTGVPDTQYF. As DNA, the CDR3 is TGTGCCAGCAGCGCCGGGACAGGGGTGCCAGATACGCAGTATTTT. Drawing the rest from reference TRBV2 and TRBJ2-3, the complete variable domain is EPEVTQTPSHQVTQMGQEVILRCVPISNHLYFYWYRQILGQKVEFLVSFYNNEISEKSEIFDDQFSVERPDGSNFTLKIRSTKLEDSAMYFCASSAGTGVPDTQYFGPGTRLTVL.

Only one count was recorded for this clone. The chain links TRBV7-9 to TRBJ2-7; 9 bases are shared with TRBD1. The CDR3 covers 14 residues. The germline gives CDR1 SEHNR, CDR2 FQNEAQ (reference sequence). With 5 bases clipped from V and 4 bases from J, the junction kept 6 bases outside the gene matches. The CDR3 here is CASSHRDRVYEQYF. The CDR3 coding sequence is TGTGCCAGCAGCCACCGGGACAGGGTTTACGAGCAGTACTTC.

This clone was observed once. CDR3 sequence (DNA): TGTGCCAGCAGTCCCCCCGACAGGCCGAACACTGAAGCTTTCTTT. As protein: CASSPPDRPNTEAFF. The chain joins TRBV6-1 to TRBJ1-1; D possibly corresponds to TRBD1 (6 bases). The V gene's germline CDR1 is MNHNS and CDR2 SASEGT. This CDR3 has 15 residues. V gave up 5 bases and J gave up 1 base, with 14 bases separating them.